The 11 T cell receptor beta chains in this list originate from one sample, sequenced in a study of blood T cell repertoires in COVID-19. The protocol was immunoSEQ multiplex PCR, while the TCRdb copy is restricted to in-frame clones and leaves out a portion. The table has hundreds of thousands of clones, about four fifths seen once. The sample consisted of peripheral blood. These receptor sequences come from an elderly woman with acute or convalescent COVID-19.

CDR3: CSARSQGMSTEAFF. The CDR3 DNA follows: TGCAGCGCCCGATCTCAGGGGATGAGCACTGAAGCTTTCTTT. The gene calls are TRBV29-1 and TRBJ1-1; D may be TRBD1 (6 bases). Germline values: CDR1 SQVTM, CDR2 ANQGSEA. There are 14 residues in the CDR3. V was clipped by 7 bases and J by 4 bases, with 19 bases between them.

This chain connects TRBV7-6 to TRBJ2-2, with 10 bases identical to TRBD1. The CDR3 length is 16 residues. Trimming at V came to 5 bases and at J to 1 base, leaving 4 bases not matched to a gene. The germline gives CDR1 SGHVS, CDR2 FNYEAQ. The CDR3 DNA is TGTGCCAGCAGCCTGCGGACAGGGGGGAACACCGGGGAGCTGTTTTTT. It translates to CASSLRTGGNTGELFF.

This sequence joins TRBV12-3 or TRBV12-4 and TRBJ1-6; perhaps TRBD1 as D (5 bases). The CDR3 covers 13 residues. V was trimmed by 3 bases and J by 10 bases, leaving 10 bases between them. CDR3 sequence: CASSFGGKSPLHF. The CDR3 DNA is TGTGCCAGCAGTTTTGGGGGGAAGTCACCCCTCCACTTT.

The V call is TRBV28, the J call TRBJ1-6; perhaps TRBD1 as D (6 bases). Germline assignment: CDR1 MDHEN and CDR2 SYDVKM. The CDR3 is 16 amino acids. V was trimmed by 5 bases and J by 6 bases, leaving 17 bases between them. The CDR3 region is CASSTPTGAFNSPLHF. The CDR3 bases are TGTGCCAGCAGTACCCCGACAGGCGCCTTTAATTCACCCCTCCACTTT.

The chain joins TRBV10-3 to TRBJ1-2, with 8 bases fitting TRBD1. The germline V gene encodes CDR1 ENHRY and CDR2 SYGVKD. V dropped 6 bases and J dropped 6; count of bases not matched to a gene: 6. The CDR3 covers 13 residues. Here the CDR3 reads CAISPDRENGYTF. The CDR3 DNA is TGTGCCATCAGCCCGGACAGGGAAAATGGCTACACCTTC.

CDR3 nucleotide sequence: TGTGCCAGCAGCCCACAAAGCTACTCAACCGGGACAGGAAACACTGAAGCTTTCTTT. The encoded protein is CASSPQSYSTGTGNTEAFF. The chain employs TRBV6-4 and TRBJ1-1, with TRBD1 matching over 8 bases. The V gene's germline CDR1 is MRHNA and CDR2 SNTAGT. The CDR3 has 19 amino acids. Trimming cost V 6 bases and J 2 bases; bases outside gene matches: 20.

This clone came up a few times. J is TRBJ1-3 and V is TRBV7-3, with no clear D. V gave up 3 bases and J gave up 1 base, with 13 bases separating them. Germline CDR1 reads SGHTA; CDR2 reads FQGTGA. The CDR3 totals 16 residues. CDR3 in amino acids: CASSFEVGESGNTIYF. CDR3 nucleotides: TGTGCCAGCAGCTTCGAGGTCGGGGAATCTGGAAACACCATATATTTT.

The gene calls are TRBV9 and TRBJ2-3; 9 bases align to TRBD1. V lost 0 bases and J lost 6; bases outside the gene matches: 14. Germline V gene sequence: CDR1 SGDLS, CDR2 YYNGEE. This CDR3 spans 18 amino acids. This CDR3 is CASSVGPGTGRLVDTQYF. CDR3 bases: TGTGCCAGCAGCGTAGGCCCCGGGACAGGGAGGTTGGTGGATACGCAGTATTTT.

This rearrangement joins TRBV2 to TRBJ1-5, with 10 bases matching TRBD1. Trimming took 7 bases from V and 5 from J; bases not matched to a gene: 8. Looked up from germline, CDR1 is SNHLY and CDR2 is FYNNEI. CDR3 length: 15 amino acids. The CDR3 bases are TGTGCCAGCACAAGGACAGGGGGGACGTATCAGCCCCAGCATTTT. Amino acids: CASTRTGGTYQPQHF.

This clone was observed a few times. The rearrangement joins TRBV28 to TRBJ1-4, with 9 positions matching TRBD1. The CDR3 runs to 13 residues. V shed 6 bases, J shed 7 bases, and the junction held 3 bases outside the gene matches. Looked up from germline, CDR1 is MDHEN and CDR2 is SYDVKM. The CDR3 DNA follows: TGTGCCAGCAGCCGGGACAGGGTTGAAAAACTGTTTTTT. Translating it yields CASSRDRVEKLFF.

The rearrangement uses TRBV3-1 (or the pseudogene TRBV3-2) and TRBJ2-2; 9 bases are shared with TRBD1. Looked up from germline, CDR1 is LGHDT and CDR2 is YNNKEL (reference sequence). With 4 bases clipped from V and 11 bases from J, the junction kept 5 bases outside the gene matches. This CDR3 has 13 residues. CDR3 region: CASSPLTGGELFF. The DNA of the CDR3 is TGTGCCAGCAGCCCACTTACAGGGGGCGAGCTGTTTTTT.